This paragraph covers one T cell receptor beta chain sequence. In the PCR, 60 Vbeta and 13 Jbeta primers were used. The data were produced by immunoSEQ multiplex PCR, yet TCRdb's version contains in-frame clones alone and is incomplete. The listing contains 140,000 to 150,000 clones. The data belong to a study of cytomegalovirus exposure and HLA in healthy donors. This CDR3 is 15 amino acids long. The ends lost 3 bases at V and 6 bases at J; junction bases unmatched: 10. Germline V gene lookup returns CDR1 SEHNR and CDR2 FQNEAQ (reference sequence). Sequenced material: PBMCs. The V call is TRBV7-9, the J call TRBJ1-2; TRBD1 aligns across 7 bases. The sequence derives from a male donor in good health and CMV-seronegative. CDR3 in amino acids: CASSFSGRGYDGYTF. The CDR3, as DNA: TGTGCCAGCAGCTTTTCCGGCAGGGGGTACGATGGCTACACCTTC.